Listed here is a single TCR beta chain. CDR3 length equals 18 residues. This sample was included in a study of blood T cell repertoires in COVID-19. The repertoire was sequenced with immunoSEQ multiplex PCR; TCRdb's copy has only in-frame clones and lacks some. The sample lists some 340,000 clones; 85% were seen once. This clonotype was obtained from a woman between 18 and 29 years old with acute or convalescent COVID-19. The V gene is TRBV12-2, the J gene TRBJ1-5; the table's D call, TRBD1, was not checked against the DNA. TRBV12-2 counts as a pseudogene. The sample consisted of peripheral blood. The chain's CDR3 is CASRLGGTGSYSNQPQHF. Here the CDR3 DNA reads TGTGCAAGTCGCCTAGGTGGGACAGGGTCTTATAGCAATCAGCCCCAGCATTTT.